This T cell receptor beta chain appears in the sequencing data of a study of T-cell reconstitution after alpha-beta-depleted transplantation in children. As regards this clonotype: Its antigen is unidentified. At one end, the junction sequence differs from germline, possibly due to a read error.

Construction of the TCRbeta library involved unique molecular identifiers. A single record per CDR3 protein comes from TCRdb applying MiXCR to the PCR reads. The sample holds under 250,000 distinct CDR3 sequences, roughly a quarter seen once. The study, taken as a whole, reports: A year post-transplant, T-cell counts and diversity derived mostly from newly produced T cells. Where some patients showed high TCRbeta diversity at day 60, it came from recipient T cells and thymic progenitors that had survived.

This CDR3 region has 15 residues. Per the germline V gene, CDR1 is SEHNR and CDR2 is FQNEAQ (reference sequence). The receptor comes from a female patient under 10 years old who had a stem cell transplant for congenital amegakaryocytic thrombocytopenia, so the T cells may come from the graft donor. This specimen was PBMCs, mostly from graft donor cells, taken 360 days after TCRalphabeta/CD19-depleted stem cell transplant. The chain couples TRBV7-9 to TRBJ2-2; D is possibly TRBD2 (6 bases). In DNA form, the CDR3 reads TGTGCCAGCAGCTTATCCCCGGGTAACACCGGGGAGGTGTTTTTT. Translated: CASSLSPGNTGEVFF.